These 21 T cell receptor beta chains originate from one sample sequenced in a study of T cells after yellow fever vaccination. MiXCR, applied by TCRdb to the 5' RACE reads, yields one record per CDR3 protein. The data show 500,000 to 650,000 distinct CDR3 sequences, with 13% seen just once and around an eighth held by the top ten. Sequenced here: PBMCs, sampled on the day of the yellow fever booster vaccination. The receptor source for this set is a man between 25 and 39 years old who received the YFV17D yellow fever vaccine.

CDR3 DNA sequence: TGTGCCAGCAATCCCCTCGGGGACAGCCACAATGAGCAGTTCTTC. Protein product: CASNPLGDSHNEQFF. The chain joins TRBV27 to TRBJ2-1; TRBD1 agrees at 7 bases. CDR3 length: 15 amino acids. J gave up 5 bases and V 7 bases, and 11 bases lay outside the gene matches. The germline gives CDR1 MNHEY, CDR2 SMNVEV (reference sequence).

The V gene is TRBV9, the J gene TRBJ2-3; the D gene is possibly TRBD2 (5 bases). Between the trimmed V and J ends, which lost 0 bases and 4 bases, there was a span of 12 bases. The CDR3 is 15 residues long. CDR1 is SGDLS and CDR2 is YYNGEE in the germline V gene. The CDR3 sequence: CASSVERGWPDTQYF. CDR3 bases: TGTGCCAGCAGCGTAGAACGGGGATGGCCAGATACGCAGTATTTT.

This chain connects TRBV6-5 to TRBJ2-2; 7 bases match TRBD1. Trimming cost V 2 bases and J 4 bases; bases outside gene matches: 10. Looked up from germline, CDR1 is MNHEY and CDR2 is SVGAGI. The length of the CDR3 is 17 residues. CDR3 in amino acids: CASSYRNRDSSTGELFF. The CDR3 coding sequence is TGTGCCAGCAGTTACAGGAACCGGGACAGCTCCACCGGGGAGCTGTTTTTT.

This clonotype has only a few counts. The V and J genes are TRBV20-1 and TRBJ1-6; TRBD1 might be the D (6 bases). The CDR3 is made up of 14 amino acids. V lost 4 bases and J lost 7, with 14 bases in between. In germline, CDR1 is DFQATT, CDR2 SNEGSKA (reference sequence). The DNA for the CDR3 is TGCAGTGCTATGACATCGGGGGGCAATTCACCCCTCCACTTT. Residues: CSAMTSGGNSPLHF.

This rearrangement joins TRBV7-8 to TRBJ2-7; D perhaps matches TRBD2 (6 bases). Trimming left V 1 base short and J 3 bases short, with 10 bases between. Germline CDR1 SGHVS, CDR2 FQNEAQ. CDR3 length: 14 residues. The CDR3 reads CASSLEGGLYEQYF. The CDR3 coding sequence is TGTGCCAGCAGCTTAGAGGGAGGACTCTACGAGCAGTACTTC.

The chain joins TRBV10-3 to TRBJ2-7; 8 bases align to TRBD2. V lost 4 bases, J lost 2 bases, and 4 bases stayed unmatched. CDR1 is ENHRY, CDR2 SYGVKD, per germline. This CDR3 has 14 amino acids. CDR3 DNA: TGTGCCATCAGTGTTTCGGGAGGGCCCTACGAGCAGTACTTC. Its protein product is CAISVSGGPYEQYF.

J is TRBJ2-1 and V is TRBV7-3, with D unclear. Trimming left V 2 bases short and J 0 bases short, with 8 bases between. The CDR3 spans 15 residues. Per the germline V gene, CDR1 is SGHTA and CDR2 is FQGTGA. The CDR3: CASSLAFSSYNEQFF. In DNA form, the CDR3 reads TGTGCCAGCAGCTTAGCCTTTAGCTCCTACAATGAGCAGTTCTTC.

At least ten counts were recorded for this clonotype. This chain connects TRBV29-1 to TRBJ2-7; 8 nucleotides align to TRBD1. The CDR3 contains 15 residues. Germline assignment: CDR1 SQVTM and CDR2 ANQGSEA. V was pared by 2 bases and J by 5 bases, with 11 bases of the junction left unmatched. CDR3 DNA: TGCAGCGTTGAAAGCCCCGGACAGGGTAGGAACGAGCAGTACTTC. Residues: CSVESPGQGRNEQYF.

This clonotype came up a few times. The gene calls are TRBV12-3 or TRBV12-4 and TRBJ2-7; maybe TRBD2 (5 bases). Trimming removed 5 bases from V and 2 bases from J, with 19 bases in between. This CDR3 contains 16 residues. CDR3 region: CASSPSLSEGTYEQYF. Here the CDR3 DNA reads TGTGCCAGCAGTCCATCTCTTAGCGAGGGAACCTACGAGCAGTACTTC.

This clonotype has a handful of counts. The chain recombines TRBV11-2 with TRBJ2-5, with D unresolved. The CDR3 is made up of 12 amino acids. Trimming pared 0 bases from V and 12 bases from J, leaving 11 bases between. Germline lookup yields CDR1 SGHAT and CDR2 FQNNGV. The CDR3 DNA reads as TGTGCCAGCAGCTTAGATCTGAGACGGGAGTACTTC. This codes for CASSLDLRREYF.

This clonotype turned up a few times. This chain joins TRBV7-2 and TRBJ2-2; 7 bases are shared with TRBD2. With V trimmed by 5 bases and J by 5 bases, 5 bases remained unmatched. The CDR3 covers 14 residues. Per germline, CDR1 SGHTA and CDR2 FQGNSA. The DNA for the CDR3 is TGTGCCAGCAGCCAGCGGGGTAGAACCGGGGAGCTGTTTTTT. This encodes CASSQRGRTGELFF.

In nucleotides, the CDR3 is TGTGCCAGCAGCCCAACTAGCGGGTTGTCCTACGAGCAGTACTTC. It specifies CASSPTSGLSYEQYF. The chain recombines TRBV3-1 with TRBJ2-7; 9 bases map to TRBD2. The CDR3 length is 15 residues. Per germline, CDR1 LGHDT and CDR2 YNNKEL (reference sequence). V dropped 4 bases and J dropped 1; count of bases not matched to a gene: 5.

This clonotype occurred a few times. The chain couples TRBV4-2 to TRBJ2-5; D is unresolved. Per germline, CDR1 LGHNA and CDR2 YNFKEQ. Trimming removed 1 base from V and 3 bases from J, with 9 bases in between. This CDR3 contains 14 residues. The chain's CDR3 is CASSQVSWEETQYF. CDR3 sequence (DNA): TGTGCCAGCAGCCAAGTATCGTGGGAAGAGACCCAGTACTTC.

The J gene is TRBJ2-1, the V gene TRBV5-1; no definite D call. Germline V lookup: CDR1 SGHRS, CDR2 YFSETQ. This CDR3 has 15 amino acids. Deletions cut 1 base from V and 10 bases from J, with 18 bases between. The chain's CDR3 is CASSLLTLGSGEQFF. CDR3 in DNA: TGCGCCAGCAGCTTGTTAACGTTAGGGTCCGGGGAGCAGTTCTTC.

CDR3: CASSLSGDTYEQYF. CDR3 nucleotide sequence: TGTGCCAGCAGCCTGTCAGGGGACACCTACGAGCAGTACTTC. This chain connects TRBV12-3 or TRBV12-4 to TRBJ2-7; D possibly corresponds to TRBD1 (6 bases). CDR3 length equals 14 residues. With 6 bases removed from V and 2 bases from J, the gap between germline ends came to 14 bases.

This CDR3 reads CARTLTEQFF. CDR3 nucleotide sequence: TGCGCCAGAACCCTGACTGAGCAGTTCTTC. This chain links TRBV5-1 with TRBJ2-1; D gene uncertain. V dropped 8 bases and J dropped 9 bases, with 9 bases sitting between them. Germline-derived CDR1 and CDR2 are SGHRS and YFSETQ. The CDR3 contains 10 residues.

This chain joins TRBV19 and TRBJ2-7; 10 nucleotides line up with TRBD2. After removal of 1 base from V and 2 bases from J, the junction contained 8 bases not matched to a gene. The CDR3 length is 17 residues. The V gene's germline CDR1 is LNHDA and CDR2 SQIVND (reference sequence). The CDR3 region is CASSIGLAGVKAYEQYF. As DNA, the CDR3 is TGTGCCAGTAGTATAGGTCTAGCGGGAGTAAAGGCCTACGAGCAGTACTTC.

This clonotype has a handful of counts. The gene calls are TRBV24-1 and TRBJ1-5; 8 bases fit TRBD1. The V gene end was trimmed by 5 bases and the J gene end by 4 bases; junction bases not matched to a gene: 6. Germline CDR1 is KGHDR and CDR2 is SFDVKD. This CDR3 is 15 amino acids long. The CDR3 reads CATSGTGGRNQPQHF. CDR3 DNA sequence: TGTGCCACCAGTGGAACAGGGGGACGTAATCAGCCCCAGCATTTT.

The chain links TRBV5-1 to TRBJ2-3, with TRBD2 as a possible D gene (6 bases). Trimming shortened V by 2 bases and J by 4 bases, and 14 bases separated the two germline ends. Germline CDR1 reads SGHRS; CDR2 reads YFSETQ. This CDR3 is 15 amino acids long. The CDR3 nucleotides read TGCGCCAGCAGCTTAGGAGCGGGTGGGGCAGATACGCAGTATTTT. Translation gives CASSLGAGGADTQYF.

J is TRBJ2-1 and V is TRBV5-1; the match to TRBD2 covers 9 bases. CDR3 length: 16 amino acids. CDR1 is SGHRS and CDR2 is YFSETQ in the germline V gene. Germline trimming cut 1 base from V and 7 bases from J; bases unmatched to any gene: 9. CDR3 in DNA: TGCGCCAGCAGCTTGTCTGCGGCGGGAGGGGGGAATGAGCAGTTCTTC. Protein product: CASSLSAAGGGNEQFF.

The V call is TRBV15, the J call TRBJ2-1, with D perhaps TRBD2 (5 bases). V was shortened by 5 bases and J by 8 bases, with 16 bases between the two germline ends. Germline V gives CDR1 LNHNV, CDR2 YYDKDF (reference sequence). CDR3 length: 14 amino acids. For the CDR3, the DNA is TGTGCCACCAGCCTGCGGGCTCAACTGGATGAGCAGTTCTTC. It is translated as CATSLRAQLDEQFF.